This paragraph covers one T cell receptor (beta chain) sequence. What this receptor recognizes is not known. A read error is possible here, since a much larger clone lies one base away. The sequencer listed for this sample is Illumina NovaSeq 6000. TCR cDNA was synthesized by 5'RACE template switching, through which a universal primer site and unique molecular identifiers were introduced. Priming of cDNA synthesis was performed from both the TCR alpha and TCR beta constant segments. Two PCR steps were used to amplify libraries, with sample barcodes and sequencing adapters being added in the second step. Sequencing of libraries was done on Illumina HiSeq 2500 (2x100 bp) or NovaSeq (2x150 bp). Turning to the authors' computational methods: Demultiplexing of reads and collapsing into UMI consensus sequences were performed with MIGEC, and V(D)J alignment was carried out with MiXCR. Clonotypes responding to the vaccine were identified with edgeR on replicate PBMC samples, with the criteria of FDR below 0.01 and a log2 fold change above 5 up to day 15. Each bulk clonotype received a CD4 or CD8 identity based on whether the sequenced CD4 or CD8 repertoire contained that clonotype at higher abundance. TCRdb applied fastp at Q25 and MiXCR to the public reads, then kept only in-frame beta chains. Under each unique CDR3 protein, matching rows form one entry showing the most common genes and DNA. Here the V and J calls rest on TCRdb's processing, not on the authors' analysis. The sample table lists fewer than 500,000 distinct CDR3 sequences, approximately 19% of them with a count of one. 15% to 20% of the sample belongs to the ten largest clones.

This record comes from a study of T cells after yellow fever vaccination (dated by TCRdb to the late 2010s). In the study overall: The SMART-Seq v4 Ultra Low Input RNA kit was used to prepare libraries from fractions with low cell numbers. Bulk TCR alpha and beta repertoires were sequenced longitudinally to track T-cell clones before and after primary and booster YFV17D yellow fever vaccination. Two healthy male donors made up the cohort, one aged 18 to 30 years and the other aged 30 to 40 years. Blood was drawn at multiple timepoints before and after primary and secondary immunization, with bulk PBMC replicates and cell subsets isolated.

Reading the label with the study, this specimen's treatment or condition is: live attenuated yellow fever vaccine strain. At each blood-draw timepoint, two biological replicates of bulk PBMCs were obtained. PBMCs were isolated from peripheral blood using a standard Ficoll-Paque protocol. TriZol was used to extract RNA from bulk PBMCs, CD4 and CD8 fractions, and dextramer-positive and dextramer-negative fractions. Study-level results and caveats: The secondary T-cell response was found to be weaker but faster than the primary response, with a peak reached on day 5 rather than on day 15. A small fraction of clonotypes appeared in both the CD4 and CD8 compartments, likely as a result of convergent recombination. Most clones expanded after primary vaccination (around 97% of CD4 and 70% to 90% of CD8) were re-detected after the booster, suggesting that broad memory maintenance occurred. Because the study included only a couple of donors, the extent to which the findings can be generalized is limited. Because abundant contaminating clonotypes from the bulk population could be contained in FACS-sorted repertoires, computational filtering was required.

The sequences come from PBMCs, collected before the yellow fever booster vaccination. The source of this sequence is a man aged 18 to 35 who received the YFV17D yellow fever vaccine.

CDR3 region: CASSLMTNTEAFF. The DNA reads as follows: TGTGCCAGCAGTTTGATGACGAACACTGAAGCTTTCTTT. The V and J genes are TRBV27 and TRBJ1-1, with the D segment identity uncertain. A distance of 6 bases separates the germline ends of V and J, which lose 3 bases and 1 base respectively. The CDR3 runs 13 amino acids, cysteine and phenylalanine included. Only the CDR3 DNA stays, 39 bases, in frame from base 1. CDR1 MNHEY and CDR2 SMNVEV are derived from the germline V gene (reference sequence).